This TCR beta chain was sequenced in a study of beta chain features in type 1 diabetes. Study overall: Cell yields, gender and age were comparable in patients and healthy donors. Findings and limits, study-wide: More deletions and fewer insertions at VDJ junctions were found in patients with type 1 diabetes. TCRB CDR3 length was moderately but significantly reduced in all four CD4+ subsets of Type 1 diabetes patients.

A note on this clone: The antigen is undetermined.

TCRB transcripts that were expressed got sequenced, as all of the isolated RNA had been reverse transcribed. Sequencing used immunoSEQ multiplex PCR; TCRdb keeps in-frame clones, though not all of them. The sample carries 100,000 to 150,000 clones, roughly 17% recorded once. J was trimmed by 0 bases and V by 4 bases; bases with no gene match: 9. Looked up from germline, CDR1 is SGHDT and CDR2 is YYEEEE. The CDR3 is made up of 16 amino acids. CD4+ cells of the naive, central memory, regulatory and stem cell-like memory types were sorted via CD45RO/CCR7/CD25/CD127/CD95/CD27. The chain carries TRBV5-6 and TRBJ2-7; 8 bases are shared with TRBD2. Material: central memory CD4+ T cells from blood. The receptor was isolated from a man between 18 and 35 years old with type 1 diabetes. CDR3 bases: TGTGCCAGCAGCACCCCACTAGCGGCTGACTCCTACGAGCAGTACTTC. As protein: CASSTPLAADSYEQYF.